Shown below are 5 T cell receptor beta chains from a single sample sequenced in a study of CD8+ T cells in alopecia areata. Extraction and reverse transcription of RNA yielded cDNA as the sequencing template. The table came from immunoSEQ multiplex PCR; TCRdb's copy has only in-frame clones and leaves some out. The profile covers 170,000 or so clones, with about 71% appearing a single time and over 0.85% taken by the ten largest. Indicated treatment: oral pan-JAK inhibitor, 5-10 mg twice daily. Sequenced here: CD4+ T cells sorted from blood, sampled at week 4, from a patient treated with tofacitinib. These receptors all stem from a human donor with alopecia areata.

The chain combines TRBV6-5 with TRBJ1-6; D gene ambiguous. Trimming left V 0 bases short and J 10 bases short, with 7 bases between. Germline-derived CDR1 and CDR2 are MNHEY and SVGAGI. This CDR3 has 13 residues. CDR3 sequence reads: CASSYSLESPLHF. The CDR3 bases are TGTGCCAGCAGTTACTCCCTGGAGTCACCCCTCCACTTT.

This clone was counted a few times. The same CDR3 arises from other DNA sequences in this sample as well. J is TRBJ1-2 and V is TRBV5-1; D uncertain. The CDR3 contains 13 residues. Germline CDR1 SGHRS, CDR2 YFSETQ. V lost 0 bases and J 0 bases, leaving 3 bases between the germline ends. The CDR3 region is CASSLATNYGYTF. The CDR3 DNA reads as TGCGCCAGCAGCTTGGCCACTAACTATGGCTACACCTTC.

V gene TRBV29-1 combines with J gene TRBJ2-1, with TRBD1 identical over 7 bases. CDR1 is SQVTM and CDR2 is ANQGSEA in the germline V gene. The length of the CDR3 is 12 residues. V lost 5 bases to trimming and J lost 3 bases; unmatched junction nucleotides: 1. For the CDR3, the DNA is TGCAGCGTTCAGGGGGACTACAATGAGCAGTTCTTC. This encodes CSVQGDYNEQFF.

The chain couples TRBV29-1 to TRBJ1-2, with D unresolved. Per germline, CDR1 SQVTM and CDR2 ANQGSEA. V was clipped by 1 base and J by 10 bases, with 13 bases between them. The CDR3 sequence is 12 residues long. The CDR3 DNA follows: TGCAGCGTTGAAGGGCCCCGACGGATCTACACCTTC. Residues: CSVEGPRRIYTF.

The chain's CDR3 is CASSLSQGFYGYTF. In nucleotides, the CDR3 is TGCGCCAGCAGCTTAAGCCAGGGGTTCTATGGCTACACCTTC. This rearrangement joins TRBV5-1 to TRBJ1-2; D perhaps matches TRBD1 (6 bases). Trimming took off 2 bases at V and 4 bases at J, with 12 bases between the two ends. CDR1 and CDR2 from the germline V gene are SGHRS and YFSETQ. The CDR3 is 14 residues long.